Following are 28 T cell receptor beta chains from one sample sequenced in a study of T cells after yellow fever vaccination. TCRdb called the 5' RACE reads again in MiXCR, with one record for every CDR3 protein. Of under 500,000 distinct CDR3 sequences listed, around 20% are singletons. The sample here was PBMCs, taken before the yellow fever booster vaccination. These receptors originate from a man aged 18 to 30 who received the YFV17D yellow fever vaccine.

This clonotype was observed many times. The genes are TRBV27 and TRBJ1-6, with unresolved D. The CDR3 runs 14 residues. V was clipped by 0 bases and J by 9 bases, with 9 bases between them. Germline V gene lookup returns CDR1 MNHEY and CDR2 SMNVEV (reference sequence). The CDR3: CASSLSGPGSPLHF. The CDR3 coding sequence is TGTGCCAGCAGTTTATCGGGCCCAGGTTCACCCCTCCACTTT.

This clonotype counts as medium-sized. This chain links TRBV4-3 with TRBJ2-3; possibly TRBD2 for D (5 bases). Per germline, CDR1 LGHNA and CDR2 YSLEER. This CDR3 region has 13 residues. V lost 4 bases and J lost 6, with 11 bases in between. CDR3 nucleotide sequence: TGCGCCAGCAGCCCCCCGAGGGCCGATACGCAGTATTTT. It yields the protein CASSPPRADTQYF.

This clonotype has a handful of counts. The gene calls are TRBV29-1 and TRBJ2-2, with TRBD1 as a possible D gene (6 bases). CDR1 is SQVTM, CDR2 ANQGSEA, per germline. With 7 bases removed from V and 5 bases from J, the gap between germline ends came to 14 bases. The CDR3 has 13 residues. The chain's CDR3 is CSATGKRTGELFF. CDR3 bases: TGCAGCGCTACAGGGAAGCGGACCGGGGAGCTGTTTTTT.

The chain recombines TRBV18 with TRBJ2-7; 7 bases match TRBD1. V was clipped by 5 bases and J by 6 bases; unmatched bases: 4. Germline values: CDR1 KGHSH, CDR2 LQKENI. The CDR3 runs 12 residues. CDR3 coding DNA: TGTGCCAGCTCAGAGACAGGGCCCGAGCAGTACGTC. It translates to CASSETGPEQYV.

This clonotype was found many times. This chain uses TRBV4-3 with TRBJ2-3, with D hard to call. CDR1 and CDR2 (germline): LGHNA, YSLEER. CDR3 length: 15 amino acids. Trimming cost V 1 base and J 0 bases, with 8 bases left between them. CDR3 residues: CASSQVAGSTDTQYF. As DNA, the CDR3 is TGCGCCAGCAGCCAAGTGGCCGGTAGCACAGATACGCAGTATTTT.

Only a few counts were recorded for this clonotype. The chain links TRBV6-5 to TRBJ1-2, with TRBD1 identical over 8 bases. After removal of 6 bases from V and 6 bases from J, the junction contained 3 bases not matched to a gene. The CDR3 runs to 12 residues. Per the germline V gene, CDR1 is MNHEY and CDR2 is SVGAGI. CDR3 nucleotide sequence: TGTGCCAGCAGATCAGGGGGCAATGGCTACACCTTC. Residues: CASRSGGNGYTF.

The rearrangement links TRBV29-1 to TRBJ1-1, with D hard to call. The CDR3 consists of 14 residues. Germline lookup yields CDR1 SQVTM and CDR2 ANQGSEA. The V and J ends lost 3 bases and 1 base respectively, with 12 bases between them. The CDR3 protein is CSVDLPATNTEAFF. CDR3 sequence (DNA): TGCAGCGTTGATCTGCCAGCCACGAACACTGAAGCTTTCTTT.

This clonotype was observed a handful of times. The rearrangement uses TRBV3-1 and TRBJ2-2; D ambiguous. The V end was cut by 1 base, the J end by 6 bases, with 3 bases between. Germline assignment: CDR1 LGHDT and CDR2 YNNKEL (reference sequence). CDR3 size: 12 residues. This CDR3 is CASSQVPGELFF. Written as DNA, the CDR3 is TGTGCCAGCAGCCAAGTTCCCGGGGAGCTGTTTTTT.

This clonotype has just a few counts. The chain combines TRBV5-1 with TRBJ2-2; 7 nucleotides agree with TRBD2. Germline assignment: CDR1 SGHRS and CDR2 YFSETQ. The CDR3 has 15 residues. The ends lost 5 bases at V and 7 bases at J; junction bases unmatched: 11. DNA for the CDR3: TGCGCCAGCAGTTCCCGGTCGGGGGGAGACGGGGAGCTGTTTTTT. It translates to CASSSRSGGDGELFF. Complete variable domain (other parts from reference TRBV5-1 and TRBJ2-2): KAGVTQTPRYLIKTRGQQVTLSCSPISGHRSVSWYQQTPGQGLQFLFEYFSETQRNKGNFPGRFSGRQFSNSRSEMNVSTLELGDSALYLCASSSRSGGDGELFFGEGSRLTVL.

This clonotype was counted a few times. The J gene is TRBJ1-4, the V gene TRBV3-1; D might be TRBD1 (6 bases). The germline V gene encodes CDR1 LGHDT and CDR2 YNNKEL (reference sequence). The CDR3 contains 16 residues. The V end lost 5 bases, the J end lost 0 bases, and 13 bases lay between the germline ends. CDR3: CASSLQGSATNEKLFF. The CDR3 nucleotides read TGTGCCAGCAGCTTGCAGGGGTCTGCAACTAATGAAAAACTGTTTTTT.

The chain joins TRBV5-1 to TRBJ1-2; D remains unclear. Germline V gene lookup returns CDR1 SGHRS and CDR2 YFSETQ. The V and J ends lost 1 base and 4 bases respectively, with 8 bases between them. The CDR3 loop spans 13 amino acids. As DNA, the CDR3 is TGCGCCAGCAGCTTGTACAAAGCCTATGGCTACACCTTC. The encoded protein is CASSLYKAYGYTF.

This clonotype was picked up a small number of times. V and J are TRBV4-2 and TRBJ2-3, with 12 bases identical to TRBD2. The CDR3 is made up of 16 amino acids. V lost 4 bases, J lost 3 bases, and 5 bases stayed unmatched. CDR1 is LGHNA and CDR2 is YNFKEQ in the germline V gene. The CDR3 DNA is TGTGCCAGCAGCCCTCTAGCGGGGGGGCGGACAGATACGCAGTATTTT. The encoded protein is CASSPLAGGRTDTQYF.

Only a few counts were recorded for this clonotype. The chain links TRBV10-2 to TRBJ1-1, with D hard to call. Germline CDR1 WSHSY, CDR2 SAAADI. This CDR3 is 14 amino acids long. The germline V and J ends were trimmed by 0 bases and 4 bases, with 9 bases remaining between them. Written as DNA, the CDR3 is TGCGCCAGCAGTGAGTCTACATCGGGCACTGAAGCTTTCTTT. Its translation: CASSESTSGTEAFF.

This clonotype was detected a few times. The rearrangement joins TRBV27 to TRBJ2-7, with D possibly being TRBD1 (6 bases). Trimming took 3 bases from V and 4 from J, leaving 13 bases between them. The CDR3 is 14 residues long. Germline loops: CDR1 MNHEY, CDR2 SMNVEV (reference sequence). In DNA, the CDR3 is TGTGCCAGCAGTTTCAATACAGGGACGTACGAGCAGTACTTC. It translates to CASSFNTGTYEQYF.

The V and J genes are TRBV2 and TRBJ1-4; D not certain. Germline loops: CDR1 SNHLY, CDR2 FYNNEI. V lost 8 bases to trimming and J lost 8 bases, with 15 bases between them. The CDR3 runs 13 residues. CDR3 sequence (DNA): TGTGCCAGCTCACCTGTCGGCCCCGAAAAACTGTTTTTT. As protein: CASSPVGPEKLFF.

The sample holds a few counts of this clonotype. This chain joins TRBV12-3 or TRBV12-4 and TRBJ2-1, with TRBD2 matching over 10 bases. The CDR3 contains 16 residues. V was clipped by 1 base and J by 4 bases; unmatched bases: 4. The CDR3 sequence: CASSLGKRGGYNEQFF. CDR3 in DNA: TGTGCCAGCAGTTTAGGGAAGCGGGGGGGTTACAATGAGCAGTTCTTC.

V and J are TRBV12-3 or TRBV12-4 and TRBJ2-4; D might be TRBD1 (6 bases). The V end lost 7 bases, the J end lost 9 bases, and 10 bases lay between the germline ends. The CDR3 is 11 residues long. Written as DNA, the CDR3 is TGTGCCAGCACCCAAGGGGGCATTCAGTACTTC. Amino acid sequence: CASTQGGIQYF.

This clonotype appeared a few times. This chain joins TRBV3-1 and TRBJ1-5, with a tentative D call TRBD1 (5 bases). Per germline, CDR1 LGHDT and CDR2 YNNKEL (reference sequence). CDR3 length equals 15 residues. Trimming left V 2 bases short and J 8 bases short, with 16 bases between. The DNA of the CDR3 is TGTGCCAGCAGCCAATCGGGCCGGGGCAAAGAGCCCCAGCATTTT. This sequence encodes CASSQSGRGKEPQHF. Using reference TRBV3-1 and TRBJ1-5 for the parts outside the CDR3, the full variable domain is DTAVSQTPKYLVTQMGNDKSIKCEQNLGHDTMYWYKQDSKKFLKIMFSYNNKELIINETVPNRFSPKSPDKAHLNLHINSLELGDSAVYFCASSQSGRGKEPQHFGDGTRLSIL.

This rearrangement joins TRBV6-2 or TRBV6-3 to TRBJ2-7; D might be TRBD1 (6 bases). Trimming shortened V by 5 bases and J by 0 bases, and 17 bases separated the two germline ends. From germline, CDR1 is MNHEY and CDR2 SVGEGT. CDR3 size: 16 residues. CDR3 nucleotides: TGTGCCAGCAGTATCCGGACAGTCTATACCTCCTACGAGCAGTACTTC. Encoded protein: CASSIRTVYTSYEQYF.

The rearrangement joins TRBV6-5 to TRBJ2-2; 9 bases agree with TRBD2. The V segment lost 5 bases and the J segment 1 base; nucleotides outside the gene matches: 5. Germline CDR1 is MNHEY and CDR2 is SVGAGI. The CDR3 contains 16 residues. CDR3 DNA: TGTGCCAGCAGTCCCCGACTAGCGGTGAACACCGGGGAGCTGTTTTTT. This encodes CASSPRLAVNTGELFF.

The rearrangement links TRBV5-1 to TRBJ2-7; no clear D. The V end lost 2 bases, the J end lost 3 bases, and 15 bases lay between the germline ends. Germline values: CDR1 SGHRS, CDR2 YFSETQ. This CDR3 has 15 amino acids. CDR3 region: CASSLGDQQSYEQYF. CDR3 sequence (DNA): TGCGCCAGCAGCTTAGGAGACCAACAAAGCTACGAGCAGTACTTC.

This clonotype was found many times. The chain couples TRBV7-6 to TRBJ2-5; TRBD1 matches 7 bases. Germline V CDR1 and CDR2: SGHVS, FNYEAQ. This CDR3 region has 14 residues. Germline trimming cut 5 bases from V and 1 base from J; bases unmatched to any gene: 4. CDR3 DNA: TGTGCCAGCAGCCAAAGGACAGGCCAAGAGACCCAGTACTTC. Translating gives CASSQRTGQETQYF.

This chain links TRBV10-3 with TRBJ2-7, with TRBD2 matching 8 bases. Germline V gives CDR1 ENHRY, CDR2 SYGVKD. The CDR3 runs to 13 residues. Unmatched junction bases numbered 5, after V lost 5 bases and J lost 5 bases. The CDR3 DNA reads as TGTGCCATCAGTCCGCGGGGGGTTCACGAGCAGTACTTC. Residues: CAISPRGVHEQYF.

The sample holds many counts of this clonotype. The V call is TRBV12-5, the J call TRBJ1-2, with D maybe TRBD1 (6 bases). V lost 2 bases to trimming and J lost 1 base, with 11 bases between them. The CDR3 totals 15 residues. From germline, CDR1 is LGHNT and CDR2 FRNRAP. In DNA form, the CDR3 reads TGTGCTAGTGGTTTGTTTGCAGGGGATAACTATGGCTACACCTTC. Translation: CASGLFAGDNYGYTF.

The rearrangement joins TRBV12-3 or TRBV12-4 to TRBJ1-5, with D tentatively TRBD1 (6 bases). The CDR3 sequence is 13 residues long. With 5 bases removed from V and 5 bases from J, the gap between germline ends came to 10 bases. This CDR3 is CASSLTGHQPQHF. CDR3 nucleotide sequence: TGTGCCAGCAGTCTTACAGGGCATCAGCCCCAGCATTTT.

This clonotype was observed a handful of times. The chain recombines TRBV7-8 with TRBJ2-7; 14 nucleotides line up with TRBD2. Germline V gene lookup returns CDR1 SGHVS and CDR2 FQNEAQ. This CDR3 is 20 amino acids long. The J segment lost 2 bases and the V segment lost 5 bases, leaving 17 bases of the junction unmatched. CDR3 sequence: CASSMCEPGLAGVPPYEQYV. CDR3 coding DNA: TGTGCCAGCAGCATGTGCGAGCCGGGACTAGCGGGGGTCCCCCCCTACGAGCAGTACGTC.

The genes are TRBV20-1 and TRBJ2-7; unclear D gene. The CDR3 runs 14 residues. Germline V lookup: CDR1 DFQATT, CDR2 SNEGSKA (reference sequence). With 3 bases removed from V and 3 bases from J, the gap between germline ends came to 15 bases. The DNA of the CDR3 is TGCAGTGCTAGTGGGTACCAGACTCACTACGAGCAGTACGTC. This gives the protein CSASGYQTHYEQYV.

This clonotype was seen ten or more times. The rearrangement joins TRBV6-2 or TRBV6-3 to TRBJ2-6; D may match TRBD1 or TRBD2 (5 bases each). In germline, CDR1 is MNHEY, CDR2 SVGEGT. V was trimmed by 3 bases and J by 2 bases, leaving 8 bases between them. There are 15 residues in the CDR3. The CDR3 DNA follows: TGTGCCAGCAGTTATGGGGGTGCTGGGGCCAACGTCCTGACTTTC. This encodes CASSYGGAGANVLTF.